Given below is one TCR beta chain in context. Antigen specificity is unknown. The same CDR3 is also encoded by other DNA sequences in this sample. Some clones are missing from TCRdb's copy, which holds only in-frame ones; the method was immunoSEQ multiplex PCR. The sample consists of some 2.3 million clones, roughly 93% of them appearing once. The record originates from a study of shared clonotypes between healthy human individuals. General study points: Estimated clonotype richness was generally higher in naive than memory subsets.

This sequence originates from a man younger than 35 in good health. Some clones in this sample may be carry-over from other donors' samples. The sequenced sample was naive CD4+ T cells from PBMCs. Indicated subset: CD45RA+ positively selected.

CDR3 coding DNA: TGTGCCAGCAGCTTGGCCCAGGGACAAGAGACCCAGTACTTC. Amino acids: CASSLAQGQETQYF. The chain recombines TRBV5-4 with TRBJ2-5, with D maybe TRBD1 (5 bases). CDR1 SGHNT and CDR2 YYREEE come from the germline V gene (reference sequence). The CDR3 runs to 14 residues. Trimming took off 0 bases at V and 2 bases at J, with 8 bases between the two ends. The full variable domain, its missing parts supplied by reference TRBV5-4 and TRBJ2-5, is ETGVTQSPTHLIKTRGQQVTLRCSSQSGHNTVSWYQQALGQGPQFIFQYYREEENGRGNFPPRFSGLQFPNYSSELNVNALELDDSALYLCASSLAQGQETQYFGPGTRLLVL.